A selection of T cell receptor beta chains follows, all from one sample in a study of blood T cell repertoires in COVID-19. The repertoire was sequenced with immunoSEQ multiplex PCR; TCRdb's copy has only in-frame clones and lacks some. The sample has some 89,000 clones; about 80% are singletons. Sequencing was done on a sample of peripheral blood. All receptors come from an older man with acute or convalescent COVID-19. Both conserved end residues are part of each CDR3. Fields, in order: CDR3 protein, J gene, V gene.

cdr3_aa: CASSLRGQGRNEKLFF; j_call: TRBJ1-4; v_call: TRBV5-4
cdr3_aa: CASSQDRSNRGQAFF; j_call: TRBJ1-1; v_call: TRBV4-1
cdr3_aa: CASREGTEAFF; j_call: TRBJ1-1; v_call: TRBV6-5
cdr3_aa: CAIKGGRANEQYF; j_call: TRBJ2-7; v_call: TRBV10-3
cdr3_aa: CATSPDDTLSSYEQYF; j_call: TRBJ2-7; v_call: TRBV15
cdr3_aa: CASSVQGAYGYTF; j_call: TRBJ1-2; v_call: TRBV25-1
cdr3_aa: CASSFNPSGANVLTF; j_call: TRBJ2-6; v_call: TRBV11-2
cdr3_aa: CASSAVQGSGYTF; j_call: TRBJ1-2; v_call: TRBV10-1
cdr3_aa: CASSLIGDSNQPQHF; j_call: TRBJ1-5; v_call: TRBV7-2
cdr3_aa: CASSSGTGGTYNEQFF; j_call: TRBJ2-1; v_call: TRBV5-6
cdr3_aa: CASSSGAGVRQTQYF; j_call: TRBJ2-5; v_call: TRBV5-1
cdr3_aa: CASSLRWTATGEETQYF; j_call: TRBJ2-5; v_call: TRBV5-5
cdr3_aa: CASSLLGDNEQFF; j_call: TRBJ2-1; v_call: TRBV7-3
cdr3_aa: CASSLASGGNTGELFF; j_call: TRBJ2-2; v_call: TRBV7-9
cdr3_aa: CASSEEAGESGNTIYF; j_call: TRBJ1-3; v_call: TRBV2
cdr3_aa: CSVGRGLAGYNEQFF; j_call: TRBJ2-1; v_call: TRBV29-1
cdr3_aa: CSVRDDRVIGYTF; j_call: TRBJ1-2; v_call: TRBV29-1
cdr3_aa: CASSTRDRGHSPLHF; j_call: TRBJ1-6; v_call: TRBV3-1/TRBV3-2
cdr3_aa: CATSDSTGGNTEAFF; j_call: TRBJ1-1; v_call: TRBV24-1
cdr3_aa: CASSLEGNYGYTF; j_call: TRBJ1-2; v_call: TRBV6-5
cdr3_aa: CGNRGYGYTF; j_call: TRBJ1-2; v_call: TRBV20-1
cdr3_aa: CASSLDRGGYEQYF; j_call: TRBJ2-7; v_call: TRBV5-5
cdr3_aa: CAWSAQGFQPQHF; j_call: TRBJ1-5; v_call: TRBV30
cdr3_aa: CASTAQPDYGYTF; j_call: TRBJ1-2; v_call: TRBV5-1
cdr3_aa: CASSLGAVMNTEAFF; j_call: TRBJ1-1; v_call: TRBV7-9
cdr3_aa: CASSLQGRQETQYF; j_call: TRBJ2-5; v_call: TRBV5-1
cdr3_aa: CASSSWTGGLSNEKLFF; j_call: TRBJ1-4; v_call: TRBV28
cdr3_aa: CASSAQGAYGYTF; j_call: TRBJ1-2; v_call: TRBV7-2
cdr3_aa: CASSFFSGGLTGELFF; j_call: TRBJ2-2; v_call: TRBV11-3
cdr3_aa: CASSDSGRPNTGSYEQYF; j_call: TRBJ2-7; v_call: TRBV6-1
cdr3_aa: CASSLQVYTGELFF; j_call: TRBJ2-2; v_call: TRBV7-3
cdr3_aa: CASSSGKQGLGETQYF; j_call: TRBJ2-5; v_call: TRBV5-1
cdr3_aa: CASSGTAGTEAFF; j_call: TRBJ1-1; v_call: TRBV16
cdr3_aa: CASSEAHRGGETQYF; j_call: TRBJ2-5; v_call: TRBV6-1
cdr3_aa: CASSWEQGNTEAFF; j_call: TRBJ1-1; v_call: TRBV5-1
cdr3_aa: CASSSGVSNQPQHF; j_call: TRBJ1-5; v_call: TRBV5-6
cdr3_aa: CASSEDRGSYEQYF; j_call: TRBJ2-7; v_call: TRBV6-1
cdr3_aa: CASSVTSAGYTF; j_call: TRBJ1-2; v_call: TRBV19
cdr3_aa: CASSKASGRSTDTQYF; j_call: TRBJ2-3; v_call: TRBV5-4
cdr3_aa: CASSLDRGTNQPQHF; j_call: TRBJ1-5; v_call: TRBV28
cdr3_aa: CASSADLALLATNNEQFF; j_call: TRBJ2-1; v_call: TRBV9
cdr3_aa: CASRLDSTDTQYF; j_call: TRBJ2-3; v_call: TRBV6-5
cdr3_aa: CSVLTGWNSYEQYF; j_call: TRBJ2-7; v_call: TRBV29-1
cdr3_aa: CASSPPPFDREQFF; j_call: TRBJ2-1; v_call: TRBV5-1
cdr3_aa: CASSYSSYEQYF; j_call: TRBJ2-7; v_call: TRBV5-1
cdr3_aa: CASSVEGGAYNSPLHF; j_call: TRBJ1-6; v_call: TRBV9
cdr3_aa: CASSLETGGHNTIYF; j_call: TRBJ1-3; v_call: TRBV5-4
cdr3_aa: CASSLGGGAWVETQYF; j_call: TRBJ2-5; v_call: TRBV9
cdr3_aa: CASSEGTYYGYTF; j_call: TRBJ1-2; v_call: TRBV6-1
cdr3_aa: CASSFEPTENTGELFF; j_call: TRBJ2-2; v_call: TRBV7-3
cdr3_aa: CASSPGINYGYTF; j_call: TRBJ1-2; v_call: TRBV6-4
cdr3_aa: CASSLRQVISYEQYF; j_call: TRBJ2-7; v_call: TRBV28
cdr3_aa: CASSQRGGEETQYF; j_call: TRBJ2-5; v_call: TRBV4-2
cdr3_aa: CASSRQEGAYEQYF; j_call: TRBJ2-7; v_call: TRBV19
cdr3_aa: CASSLGTSDTGELFF; j_call: TRBJ2-2; v_call: TRBV28